These 13 T cell receptor beta chains were sequenced from one sample in a study of blood T cell repertoires in COVID-19. Measured with immunoSEQ multiplex PCR; TCRdb has only the in-frame clones, and not every one. In the table there are more than 95,000 clones, about 82% of which are singletons. The material sequenced was peripheral blood. The receptors derive from a human donor in a cohort sampled during active COVID-19.

J is TRBJ1-1 and V is TRBV27, with unresolved D. V lost 6 bases, J lost 1 base, and 12 bases lay in between. In germline, CDR1 is MNHEY, CDR2 SMNVEV (reference sequence). CDR3 length equals 14 residues. The CDR3 spells CASRFGSGNTEAFF. CDR3 bases: TGTGCCAGCAGGTTTGGATCAGGGAACACTGAAGCTTTCTTT.

The genes are TRBV3-1 (or the pseudogene TRBV3-2) and TRBJ2-1; 9 bases map to TRBD2. Losses at the gene ends were 1 base for V and 9 bases for J; bases not matched to a gene: 10. Germline V CDR1 and CDR2: LGHDT, YNNKEL (reference sequence). The CDR3 extends over 16 amino acids. The CDR3 is CASSQGVAGGGGEQFF. The CDR3 bases are TGTGCCAGCAGCCAAGGAGTCGCGGGAGGGGGGGGTGAGCAGTTCTTC.

The gene calls are TRBV30 and TRBJ1-5; TRBD1 matches 7 bases. The junction had 9 bases not matched to a gene; V was cut back by 4 bases and J by 3 bases. The CDR3 covers 15 residues. Looked up from germline, CDR1 is GTSNPN and CDR2 is SVGIG (reference sequence). In DNA, the CDR3 is TGTGCCTGGAATAAGACAGGGCCGGTCAATCAGCCCCAGCATTTT. Translating gives CAWNKTGPVNQPQHF.

In nucleotides, the CDR3 is TGTGCCAGCAGCCATGGACTGCACAATCAGCCCCAGCATTTT. It codes for CASSHGLHNQPQHF. The rearrangement links TRBV3-1 (or the pseudogene TRBV3-2) to TRBJ1-5; D call uncertain. Deletions cut 3 bases from V and 3 bases from J, with 9 bases between. Looked up from germline, CDR1 is LGHDT and CDR2 is YNNKEL (reference sequence). CDR3 length: 14 residues.

V and J are TRBV19 and TRBJ2-3, with 8 bases aligning to TRBD1. This CDR3 comprises 14 residues. Germline V lookup: CDR1 LNHDA, CDR2 SQIVND (reference sequence). J gave up 1 base and V 5 bases, and 2 bases lay outside the gene matches. The CDR3 region is CASSPTGGTDTQYF. Here the CDR3 DNA reads TGTGCCAGTAGTCCGACAGGGGGCACAGATACGCAGTATTTT.

The V call is TRBV7-2, the J call TRBJ2-1; tentative D call: TRBD1 (6 bases). The CDR3 has 13 amino acids. Germline CDR1 is SGHTA and CDR2 is FQGNSA. The V end lost 5 bases, the J end lost 8 bases, and 13 bases lay between the germline ends. This CDR3 is CASSPRRGYEQFF. In DNA form, the CDR3 reads TGTGCCAGCAGCCCGCGCAGGGGCTATGAGCAGTTCTTC.

This clone showed up just once. The V gene is TRBV4-3, the J gene TRBJ2-7; possibly TRBD1 for D (7 bases). This CDR3 spans 15 amino acids. Germline CDR1 and CDR2: LGHNA and YSLEER. Trimming pared 4 bases from V and 2 bases from J, leaving 15 bases between. This CDR3 is CASSRGQAGTYEQYF. CDR3 bases: TGCGCCAGCAGCCGAGGACAGGCGGGAACCTACGAGCAGTACTTC.

The V call is TRBV7-6, the J call TRBJ2-1, with TRBD2 matching 9 bases. Germline values: CDR1 SGHVS, CDR2 FNYEAQ. The length of the CDR3 is 15 residues. With 4 bases clipped from V and 8 bases from J, the junction kept 9 bases outside the gene matches. CDR3 nucleotides: TGTGCCAGCAGCTCCGCTAGCGGGACTTTGTATGAGCAGTTCTTC. Translation: CASSSASGTLYEQFF.

The gene calls are TRBV23-1 and TRBJ2-1, with 10 bases lining up with TRBD2. TRBV23-1 is an ORF for which the function is uncertain. The V segment lost 4 bases and the J segment 8 bases; nucleotides outside the gene matches: 14. The CDR3 has 17 residues. CDR3 nucleotides: TGCGCCAGCAGTCTGTCAGGGGCTAGCGGGAGTTCGGATGAGCAGTTCTTC. Protein sequence: CASSLSGASGSSDEQFF.

The chain combines TRBV27 with TRBJ2-7; tentative D call: TRBD1 (6 bases). Germline V gene sequence: CDR1 MNHEY, CDR2 SMNVEV (reference sequence). This CDR3 is built from 15 residues. V was clipped by 2 bases and J by 3 bases, with 14 bases between them. The CDR3 nucleotides are TGTGCCAGCAGTTTAGAAACGGGACACTTCTACGAGCAGTACTTC. This gives the protein CASSLETGHFYEQYF.

The rearrangement joins TRBV6-6 to TRBJ2-3; D is possibly TRBD1 (6 bases). The germline V gene encodes CDR1 MNHNY and CDR2 SVGAGI (reference sequence). CDR3 length equals 13 residues. Trimming shortened V by 9 bases and J by 0 bases, and 10 bases separated the two germline ends. The CDR3 spells CASNRDSTDTQYF. The CDR3 region has the DNA TGTGCCAGTAACAGGGATAGCACAGATACGCAGTATTTT.

The V and J genes are TRBV11-3 and TRBJ2-7, with TRBD2 matching over 11 bases. The V gene end was trimmed by 5 bases and the J gene end by 1 base; junction bases not matched to a gene: 7. The germline V gene has CDR1 SGHNT and CDR2 YENEEA. The CDR3 runs 16 residues. Here the CDR3 DNA reads TGTGCCAGCAGCCTAGGAAGACTAGCGGGGTCCTACGAGCAGTACTTC. It codes for CASSLGRLAGSYEQYF. The variable domain in full, completed from reference TRBV11-3 and TRBJ2-7, reads EAGVVQSPRYKIIEKKQPVAFWCNPISGHNTLYWYLQNLGQGPELLIRYENEEAVDDSQLPKDRFSAERLKGVDSTLKIQPAELGDSAVYLCASSLGRLAGSYEQYFGPGTRLTVT.

This rearrangement joins TRBV4-3 to TRBJ1-2; 7 positions agree with TRBD1. CDR1 and CDR2 from the germline V gene are LGHNA and YSLEER. J gave up 5 bases and V 1 base, and 7 bases lay outside the gene matches. This CDR3 is built from 15 residues. CDR3 nucleotides: TGCGCCAGCAGCCAAGCTAGCGGGACAGTATATGGCTACACCTTC. It yields the protein CASSQASGTVYGYTF.